This TCR beta chain was observed in a study of patients and donors after allogeneic stem cell transplantation. TCRdb independently ran MiXCR on the RT-PCR reads; one entry per CDR3 protein. This sample carries roughly 940,000 distinct CDR3 sequences, 15% to 20% of them seen once, and the ten largest clones take 5% to 6.5%. Germline loops: CDR1 MNHEY, CDR2 SMNVEV (reference sequence). The CDR3 spans 14 residues. V lost 0 bases and J lost 1, with 4 bases in between. This clonotype was seen a few times. V is TRBV27 and J is TRBJ2-1, with unresolved D. The sequence was obtained from a human donor who was either an allogeneic HSCT recipient or a stem cell or donor lymphocyte infusion donor (not recorded which). It is not recorded whose cells these are; they may come from a transplant donor. Sequenced input: blood, either unsorted or a sorted T cell fraction (not recorded which). CDR3 sequence: CASSLSPSYNEQFF. In nucleotides, the CDR3 is TGTGCCAGCAGTTTATCCCCTTCCTACAATGAGCAGTTCTTC.